These 10 T cell receptor beta chains came from one sample sequenced in a study of shared clonotypes between healthy human individuals. Only in-frame clones appear in the TCRdb table, and some are missing; sequencing was by immunoSEQ multiplex PCR. Counted here are roughly 450,000 clones, 75% to 85% occurring once; the ten biggest clones make up 10% to 15%. Material for sequencing was PBMCs. The receptors originated from a woman in her thirties or forties in good health. Some clones in this sample may be carry-over from other donors' samples.

The chain has TRBV9 and TRBJ2-2, with 10 bases that match TRBD2. Trimming took 0 bases from V and 8 from J; bases not matched to a gene: 13. Germline loops: CDR1 SGDLS, CDR2 YYNGEE. This CDR3 is 18 amino acids long. The CDR3, as DNA: TGTGCCAGCAGCGTAGCCCCTCCTAGCGGGAGTAGATCAGGGGAGCTGTTTTTT. It codes for CASSVAPPSGSRSGELFF.

The CDR3 DNA sequence: TGTGCCAGCAGCACCGGACAGATCTCCTACGAGCAGTACTTC. Translating it yields CASSTGQISYEQYF. The V and J genes are TRBV7-2 and TRBJ2-7; D might be TRBD1 (6 bases). The CDR3 consists of 14 residues. Per the germline V gene, CDR1 is SGHTA and CDR2 is FQGNSA. Trimming pared 5 bases from V and 0 bases from J, leaving 11 bases between.

The chain combines TRBV6-5 with TRBJ2-7, with 9 bases identical to TRBD2. J gave up 4 bases and V 7 bases, and 5 bases lay outside the gene matches. Germline V gene sequence: CDR1 MNHEY, CDR2 SVGAGI. The CDR3 is 13 residues long. The CDR3 is CASIGTSFYEQYF. The CDR3 DNA is TGTGCCAGCATCGGGACTAGCTTTTACGAGCAGTACTTC.

V usage is TRBV7-9 and J usage is TRBJ1-1; D is ambiguous. Germline CDR1 and CDR2: SEHNR and FQNEAQ (reference sequence). Trimming removed 1 base from V and 0 bases from J, with 9 bases in between. There are 15 residues in the CDR3. This CDR3 is CASSLEVYMNTEAFF. The CDR3 DNA follows: TGTGCCAGCAGCTTAGAGGTGTACATGAACACTGAAGCTTTCTTT.

This chain links TRBV6-1 with TRBJ2-1; TRBD2 might be the D (5 bases). The germline V gene has CDR1 MNHNS and CDR2 SASEGT. The CDR3 is 15 residues long. The ends were cut back, 2 bases at V and 2 bases at J, with 10 bases in the middle. The CDR3 region is CASSEYSGTYNEQFF. DNA for the CDR3: TGTGCCAGCAGTGAATACAGCGGAACCTACAATGAGCAGTTCTTC.

This clone was recorded a few times. The V and J genes are TRBV15 and TRBJ1-2; a weak D match, TRBD1 (6 bases). Germline CDR1 LNHNV, CDR2 YYDKDF (reference sequence). CDR3 length equals 15 residues. V was cut by 4 bases and J by 8 bases, with 20 bases left in between. In nucleotides, the CDR3 is TGTGCCACCAGCACGAGGACAGCCCCGGAGATGGGCTACACCTTC. Its translation is CATSTRTAPEMGYTF.

The chain uses TRBV6-6 and TRBJ1-2, with D perhaps TRBD1 (6 bases). The CDR3 has 14 amino acids. Deletions cut 2 bases from V and 5 bases from J, with 12 bases between. From germline, CDR1 is MNHNY and CDR2 SVGAGI (reference sequence). CDR3 in amino acids: CASSYHGQTYGYTF. Here the CDR3 DNA reads TGTGCCAGCAGTTACCATGGACAGACTTATGGCTACACCTTC.

The CDR3 DNA sequence: TGTGCCAGCAGCGCAGGGGGCGCCTATAATGAAAAACTGTTTTTT. This sequence encodes CASSAGGAYNEKLFF. The genes are TRBV9 and TRBJ1-4; 8 bases agree with TRBD1. Germline CDR1 SGDLS, CDR2 YYNGEE. The CDR3 covers 15 residues. The V and J ends lost 3 bases and 4 bases, in that order; junction bases with no gene match: 5.

In DNA, the CDR3 is TGTGCCAGCAGCGTAGAGGGACTAGCGGGAGTTGAGCAGTACTTC. Translated: CASSVEGLAGVEQYF. The genes are TRBV9 and TRBJ2-7, with TRBD2 matching 14 bases. The CDR3 runs to 15 residues. Germline V gene sequence: CDR1 SGDLS, CDR2 YYNGEE. The V segment lost 0 bases and the J segment 7 bases; nucleotides outside the gene matches: 3.

This chain uses TRBV2 with TRBJ2-2, with TRBD2 identical over 7 bases. CDR1 is SNHLY, CDR2 FYNNEI, per germline. The CDR3 consists of 16 residues. V dropped 1 base and J dropped 1; count of bases not matched to a gene: 3. The CDR3 DNA reads as TGTGCCAGCAGTGAAGTGGGCGGGGGGAACACCGGGGAGCTGTTTTTT. Translated, it gives CASSEVGGGNTGELFF.